This is a list of T cell receptor beta chains from one sample in a study of control samples from healthy donors and cancer patients. The table came from immunoSEQ multiplex PCR; TCRdb's copy has only in-frame clones and leaves some out. The sample includes 200,000 or so clones, about 95% of them seen just once. The sample consisted of blood. The source is a man aged 45-65 years in good health. CDR3s include the opening cysteine and the closing phenylalanine or tryptophan. A D gene is named only where the DNA matches it firmly. Only some rows state a clone size, as once, few, many or a class for expanded clones.

clone_size: once
v_call: TRBV5-8
j_call: TRBJ2-3
d_call: .
cdr3_nt: TGTGCCAGCAGCTTTCAGGGGATAAGCACAGATACGCAGTATTTT
cdr3_aa: CASSFQGISTDTQYF

clone_size: .
v_call: TRBV7-2
j_call: TRBJ1-1
d_call: .
cdr3_nt: TGTGCCAGCATGCGAAGTCGTGGCGGAGGAGAAGCTTTCTTT
cdr3_aa: CASMRSRGGGEAFF

clone_size: .
v_call: TRBV29-1
j_call: TRBJ2-3
d_call: TRBD2
cdr3_nt: TGCAGCACCTTTAGGGGACTAGAGGCAGATACGCAGTATTTT
cdr3_aa: CSTFRGLEADTQYF

clone_size: .
v_call: TRBV19
j_call: TRBJ1-6
d_call: .
cdr3_nt: TGTGCCAGTAGTATACGGATCAGGAACTTTGACTCCTATAATTCACCCCTCCACTTT
cdr3_aa: CASSIRIRNFDSYNSPLHF

clone_size: many
v_call: TRBV6-4
j_call: TRBJ2-1
d_call: .
cdr3_nt: TGTGCCAGCAGTAACCCTATCCAGGAAAAGTACTACAATGAGCAGTTCTTC
cdr3_aa: CASSNPIQEKYYNEQFF

clone_size: .
v_call: TRBV5-1
j_call: TRBJ1-1
d_call: .
cdr3_nt: TGCGCCAGCAGCTTGGTAACAGGGCATCTCACTGAAGCTTTCTTT
cdr3_aa: CASSLVTGHLTEAFF

clone_size: .
v_call: TRBV9
j_call: TRBJ2-2
d_call: .
cdr3_nt: TGTGCCAGCAGCGTTTACAGGGGAGGAACCGGGGAGCTGTTTTTT
cdr3_aa: CASSVYRGGTGELFF

clone_size: .
v_call: TRBV4-1
j_call: TRBJ1-6
d_call: .
cdr3_nt: TGCGCCAGCAGCCTGGGCAGGCAAAGCTCACCCCTCCACTTT
cdr3_aa: CASSLGRQSSPLHF

clone_size: .
v_call: TRBV5-1
j_call: TRBJ2-5
d_call: .
cdr3_nt: TGCGCCAGCAGCTTTGGTTTAGGGAGGGAGACCCAGTACTTC
cdr3_aa: CASSFGLGRETQYF

clone_size: .
v_call: TRBV19
j_call: TRBJ2-5
d_call: .
cdr3_nt: TGTGCCAGTACGGAACCGGGACATCAAGAGACCCAGTACTTC
cdr3_aa: CASTEPGHQETQYF

clone_size: .
v_call: TRBV19
j_call: TRBJ1-6
d_call: .
cdr3_nt: TGTGCCAGTAGCATCCAGGGCCCCGCCGTCAATAATTCACCCCTCCACTTT
cdr3_aa: CASSIQGPAVNNSPLHF

clone_size: few
v_call: TRBV6-5
j_call: TRBJ1-1
d_call: TRBD1
cdr3_nt: TGTGCCAGCATAGTCGACAGGGCGAACACTGAAGCTTTCTTT
cdr3_aa: CASIVDRANTEAFF

clone_size: .
v_call: TRBV3-1/TRBV3-2
j_call: TRBJ1-4
d_call: TRBD1
cdr3_nt: TGTGCCAGCAGCCAAGCGACAGGGTTAGAAAAACTGTTTTTT
cdr3_aa: CASSQATGLEKLFF

clone_size: once
v_call: TRBV6-5
j_call: TRBJ2-2
d_call: .
cdr3_nt: TGTGCCAGCAGTTACGAGGTCGGGGAGCTGTTTTTT
cdr3_aa: CASSYEVGELFF

clone_size: .
v_call: TRBV18
j_call: TRBJ1-2
d_call: .
cdr3_nt: TGTGCCAGCTCAGTGGAGACAAACCTCCTAAGTGGCTACACCTTC
cdr3_aa: CASSVETNLLSGYTF

clone_size: .
v_call: TRBV1
j_call: TRBJ2-3
d_call: .
cdr3_nt: TGCACCAGCAGCCAAGATCGACGGGGGGGCACAGATACGCAGTATTTT
cdr3_aa: CTSSQDRRGGTDTQYF

clone_size: .
v_call: TRBV6-1
j_call: TRBJ1-5
d_call: .
cdr3_nt: TGTGCCAGCAGTGAAGGGAGGGGTAGGGGACCCAATCAGCCCCAGCATTTT
cdr3_aa: CASSEGRGRGPNQPQHF

clone_size: .
v_call: TRBV7-8
j_call: TRBJ1-6
d_call: .
cdr3_nt: TGTGCCAGCAGCCCAGAGGTCGGCAATTCACCCCTCCACTTT
cdr3_aa: CASSPEVGNSPLHF

clone_size: .
v_call: TRBV27
j_call: TRBJ2-1
d_call: .
cdr3_nt: TGTGCCAGGCTGGGGGACGGGTACAATGAGCAGTTCTTC
cdr3_aa: CARLGDGYNEQFF

clone_size: .
v_call: TRBV5-4
j_call: TRBJ1-6
d_call: TRBD1
cdr3_nt: TGTGCCAGCAGCGGTCAGGGGGGGGGCTTTTTGAATTCACCCCTCCACTTT
cdr3_aa: CASSGQGGGFLNSPLHF

clone_size: once
v_call: TRBV9
j_call: TRBJ1-3
d_call: .
cdr3_nt: TGTGCCAGCAGCGTCTTCTGGGACTCTGGAAACACCATATATTTT
cdr3_aa: CASSVFWDSGNTIYF

clone_size: .
v_call: TRBV5-1
j_call: TRBJ2-1
d_call: TRBD2
cdr3_nt: TGCGCCAGCAGCTTAGGGGCGGGGGGCACGAATGAGCAGTTCTTC
cdr3_aa: CASSLGAGGTNEQFF

clone_size: .
v_call: TRBV6-5
j_call: TRBJ1-2
d_call: .
cdr3_nt: TGTGCCAGCAGTTATCAGGGAAACTATGGCTACACCTTC
cdr3_aa: CASSYQGNYGYTF

clone_size: .
v_call: TRBV28
j_call: TRBJ1-6
d_call: .
cdr3_nt: TGTGCCAGCAGTCAGGGGTATTCACCCCTCCACTTT
cdr3_aa: CASSQGYSPLHF